The clone carrying this T cell receptor beta chain has a handful of counts. The trim removed 0 bases at V and 8 bases at J, leaving 7 bases unmatched. CDR3 length equals 16 residues. Germline V lookup: CDR1 MNHEY, CDR2 SVGAGI. The sample originates from a study of blood T cell repertoires in COVID-19. Overall study: From the United States, Italy and Spain came samples of acute and convalescent COVID-19.

The data were produced by immunoSEQ multiplex PCR, yet TCRdb's version contains in-frame clones alone and is incomplete. The sample contains tens of thousands of clones, about 86% of which appear only once. The chain is built from TRBV6-5 and TRBJ1-6, with 7 bases aligning to TRBD1. The sequence was collected from a man aged 50-59 years with acute or convalescent COVID-19. The material sequenced was peripheral blood. CDR3 nucleotide sequence: TGTGCCAGCAGTTACTCGACCAGGGGGTCGGATTCACCCCTCCACTTT. It codes for CASSYSTRGSDSPLHF.